Presented here are 22 T cell receptor beta chains from one specimen sequenced in a study of cytotoxic CD8 clonotypes in ibrutinib-treated CLL. Sequencing used immunoSEQ multiplex PCR; TCRdb keeps in-frame clones, though not all of them. The sample has more than 200,000 clones; 70% are singletons. The sample in question was PBMCs, obtained after 24 months of ibrutinib treatment. Every receptor here comes from a human donor with chronic lymphocytic leukemia.

The chain carries TRBV4-1 and TRBJ1-1; D remains ambiguous. The CDR3 sequence is 16 residues long. V was shortened by 0 bases and J by 5 bases, with 16 bases between the two germline ends. Germline V lookup: CDR1 MGHRA, CDR2 YSYEKL. The CDR3 coding sequence is TGCGCCAGCAGCCAAGATAAGGAGGAAGGAGAAACTGAAGCTTTCTTT. Translating it yields CASSQDKEEGETEAFF.

This rearrangement joins TRBV13 to TRBJ2-5; the D is unclear. There are 13 residues in the CDR3. Looked up from germline, CDR1 is PRHDT and CDR2 is FYEKMQ (reference sequence). The germline V and J ends were trimmed by 1 base and 2 bases, with 5 bases remaining between them. The CDR3 protein is CASSLVNQETQYF. CDR3 nucleotide sequence: TGTGCCAGCAGCTTAGTTAATCAAGAGACCCAGTACTTC.

This clone was seen a few times. The same CDR3 arises from other DNA sequences in this sample as well. CDR3 protein: CSVEGRGYEQYF. CDR3 sequence (DNA): TGCAGCGTTGAGGGCAGGGGCTACGAGCAGTACTTC. This chain joins TRBV29-1 and TRBJ2-7, with a possible D match to TRBD1 (6 bases). The germline V and J ends were trimmed by 3 bases and 3 bases, with 9 bases remaining between them. This CDR3 spans 12 amino acids. Germline CDR1 is SQVTM and CDR2 is ANQGSEA.

V gene TRBV7-9 combines with J gene TRBJ1-5; D is unresolved. V shed 4 bases and J shed 7 bases, with 8 bases lying between them. The germline V gene encodes CDR1 SEHNR and CDR2 FQNEAQ (reference sequence). The CDR3 is 12 residues long. The CDR3 sequence is CASSSGGQPQHF. CDR3 in DNA: TGTGCCAGCAGCTCGGGAGGACAGCCCCAGCATTTT.

The CDR3 here is CASSPNLVGPGNTIYF. The CDR3 DNA reads TGTGCCAGCTCACCTAACCTCGTCGGGCCCGGAAACACCATATATTTT. The V gene is TRBV18, the J gene TRBJ1-3; D is undetermined. This CDR3 has 16 residues. Between the trimmed V and J ends, which lost 3 bases and 4 bases, there was a span of 16 bases. Per germline, CDR1 KGHSH and CDR2 LQKENI.

A few counts support this clone. The J gene is TRBJ2-1, the V gene TRBV30; tentatively, D is TRBD1 (5 bases). The germline CDR1 and CDR2 sequences are GTSNPN and SVGIG (reference sequence). V was pared by 0 bases and J by 6 bases, with 9 bases between. This CDR3 contains 13 residues. CDR3 loop: CAWSVKGVNEQFF. CDR3 DNA: TGTGCCTGGAGTGTTAAAGGGGTCAATGAGCAGTTCTTC.

This clone was counted a few times. The chain combines TRBV28 with TRBJ2-7; TRBD2 is a possible D gene (6 bases). In germline, CDR1 is MDHEN, CDR2 SYDVKM. The CDR3 is 13 residues long. Trimming took off 6 bases at V and 3 bases at J, with 12 bases between the two ends. CDR3 residues: CASRRTTDYEQYF. The CDR3 DNA sequence: TGTGCCAGCAGACGGACTACCGACTACGAGCAGTACTTC.

The genes are TRBV19 and TRBJ2-5, with D unresolved. Germline V gene data show CDR1 as LNHDA and CDR2 as SQIVND (reference sequence). The CDR3 extends over 14 amino acids. With 3 bases removed from V and 4 bases from J, the gap between germline ends came to 12 bases. The CDR3 is CASSIRSGIETQYF. The CDR3 nucleotides are TGTGCCAGTAGTATCCGTTCGGGTATAGAGACCCAGTACTTC. Looking up the rest from reference TRBV19 and TRBJ2-5 gives the full variable domain: DGGITQSPKYLFRKEGQNVTLSCEQNLNHDAMYWYRQDPGQGLRLIYYSQIVNDFQKGDIAEGYSVSREKKESFPLTVTSAQKNPTAFYLCASSIRSGIETQYFGPGTRLLVL.

The count of this clone is one. The chain carries TRBV11-3 and TRBJ2-3; no definite D call. This CDR3 is built from 14 residues. Germline V gene sequence: CDR1 SGHNT, CDR2 YENEEA. Trimming removed 5 bases at V and 1 base at J, with 10 bases between. DNA of the CDR3: TGTGCCAGCAGCCCTCCGGGCGGCACAGATACGCAGTATTTT. Encoded protein: CASSPPGGTDTQYF.

V and J are TRBV5-1 and TRBJ2-3, with 13 bases identical to TRBD2. Per the germline V gene, CDR1 is SGHRS and CDR2 is YFSETQ. J was trimmed by 3 bases and V by 0 bases; bases with no gene match: 10. The CDR3 has 19 residues. For the CDR3, the DNA is TGCGCCAGCAGCTTGGCGACTAGCGGGAGGTTGTTAGGGACAGATACGCAGTATTTT. Amino acid sequence: CASSLATSGRLLGTDTQYF.

This chain joins TRBV4-3 and TRBJ2-7; the D is unclear. This CDR3 is 14 amino acids long. V lost 4 bases, J lost 6 bases, and 16 bases lay in between. Germline values: CDR1 LGHNA, CDR2 YSLEER. This CDR3 reads CASSRAFGTFEQYF. CDR3 sequence (DNA): TGCGCCAGCAGCCGCGCGTTTGGAACTTTCGAGCAGTACTTC.

The chain recombines TRBV15 with TRBJ1-5, with a possible D match to TRBD1 (5 bases). Germline loops: CDR1 LNHNV, CDR2 YYDKDF (reference sequence). V gave up 1 base and J gave up 3 bases, with 16 bases separating them. The CDR3 is 17 residues long. For the CDR3, the DNA is TGTGCCACCAGCAGAGCGCGGGGCGCTGACTCCAATCAGCCCCAGCATTTT. Its protein product is CATSRARGADSNQPQHF.

V gene TRBV10-2 combines with J gene TRBJ2-7; D might be TRBD2 (6 bases). The CDR3 totals 15 residues. The ends were cut back, 0 bases at V and 6 bases at J, with 15 bases in the middle. In germline, CDR1 is WSHSY, CDR2 SAAADI. This CDR3 reads CASSESKGTSSEQYF. The CDR3 region has the DNA TGCGCCAGCAGTGAGTCGAAAGGGACTTCGAGCGAGCAGTACTTC.

The V gene is TRBV11-2, the J gene TRBJ2-7, with D perhaps matching TRBD1 or TRBD2 (5 bases each). The V and J ends lost 3 bases and 3 bases respectively, with 15 bases between them. The CDR3 is 15 residues long. CDR1 is SGHAT, CDR2 FQNNGV, per germline. CDR3 nucleotides: TGTGCCAGCAGCTTGGCCGGGGCAGACATCTACGAGCAGTACTTC. Residues: CASSLAGADIYEQYF.

This chain joins TRBV11-3 and TRBJ2-1; 8 bases line up with TRBD2. V dropped 5 bases and J dropped 7; count of bases not matched to a gene: 7. Germline values: CDR1 SGHNT, CDR2 YENEEA. The CDR3 spans 14 residues. The CDR3 reads CASSPVAGSNEQFF. DNA of the CDR3: TGTGCCAGCAGCCCCGTAGCGGGATCGAATGAGCAGTTCTTC.

The chain employs TRBV29-1 and TRBJ2-5; weak D call: TRBD2 (6 bases). Germline V gene data show CDR1 as SQVTM and CDR2 as ANQGSEA. Trimming shortened V by 6 bases and J by 3 bases, and 14 bases separated the two germline ends. The CDR3 covers 13 residues. CDR3 nucleotide sequence: TGCAGCGTCTTGGGAGGCAGAGAAGAGACCCAGTACTTC. It yields the protein CSVLGGREETQYF.

This chain links TRBV19 with TRBJ2-5; 10 bases agree with TRBD2. The junction had 13 bases not matched to a gene; V was cut back by 8 bases and J by 1 base. In germline, CDR1 is LNHDA, CDR2 SQIVND (reference sequence). The CDR3 runs 17 residues. This CDR3 is CASARDRRTSGQETQYF. CDR3 DNA: TGTGCCAGTGCCCGGGACAGACGGACTAGCGGCCAAGAGACCCAGTACTTC. The full variable domain, completed using reference TRBV19 and TRBJ2-5, is DGGITQSPKYLFRKEGQNVTLSCEQNLNHDAMYWYRQDPGQGLRLIYYSQIVNDFQKGDIAEGYSVSREKKESFPLTVTSAQKNPTAFYLCASARDRRTSGQETQYFGPGTRLLVL.

This chain connects TRBV9 to TRBJ1-1; TRBD1 might be the D (6 bases). The CDR3 contains 15 residues. Per germline, CDR1 SGDLS and CDR2 YYNGEE. V was shortened by 6 bases and J by 1 base, with 16 bases between the two germline ends. The CDR3 is CASTLGGERNTEAFF. DNA of the CDR3: TGTGCCAGCACCCTAGGGGGGGAGCGGAACACTGAAGCTTTCTTT.

V is TRBV30 and J is TRBJ1-5; TRBD1 might be the D (5 bases). This CDR3 spans 12 amino acids. Germline CDR1 is GTSNPN and CDR2 is SVGIG (reference sequence). CDR3 sequence reads: CAWRGGNQPQHF. The CDR3 coding sequence is TGTGCATGGCGGGGCGGCAATCAGCCCCAGCATTTT.

This chain connects TRBV5-4 to TRBJ2-3; TRBD2 might be the D (6 bases). Trimming took 4 bases from V and 3 from J, leaving 12 bases between them. Per germline, CDR1 SGHNT and CDR2 YYREEE (reference sequence). The length of the CDR3 is 14 residues. CDR3 in amino acids: CASSRLVGTDTQYF. The CDR3 DNA reads as TGTGCCAGCAGCAGACTAGTGGGAACAGATACGCAGTATTTT.

This chain links TRBV27 with TRBJ1-3, with D unresolved. V dropped 5 bases and J dropped 0 bases, with 5 bases sitting between them. The germline CDR1 and CDR2 sequences are MNHEY and SMNVEV (reference sequence). The length of the CDR3 is 13 residues. The CDR3 protein is CASSLLSGNTIYF. CDR3 bases: TGTGCCAGCAGTCTTCTCTCTGGAAACACCATATATTTT.

V is TRBV7-9 and J is TRBJ2-5; maybe TRBD2 (6 bases). The V end was cut by 10 bases, the J end by 3 bases, with 15 bases between. Germline CDR1 and CDR2: SEHNR and FQNEAQ (reference sequence). This CDR3 is built from 13 residues. The CDR3 region has the DNA TGTGCCATGGCGGGGTCTGGGGAAGAGACCCAGTACTTC. Residues: CAMAGSGEETQYF.